The rows below give T cell receptor beta chains drawn from one sample of a study of Graves' ophthalmopathy and Graves' hyperthyroidism. TCRdb itself ran the multiplex PCR reads through MiXCR, one entry per CDR3 protein. Of 650,000 to 900,000 distinct CDR3 sequences in the sample, 40% were seen once. The sequencing sample was made of peripheral blood. The origin of the receptors is an adult man with Graves' ophthalmopathy. Each CDR3 is given with its conserved first and last residue. D genes are given only for firm matches. Clone size is not always given. Where it is, it says once, few, many or a class for expanded clones.

TRBJ2-7 TRBD1 . TRBV20-1 TGCAGTGCTAGAGACACCGACAGGGCCTACGAGCAGTACTTC CSARDTDRAYEQYF
TRBJ2-5 TRBD1 . TRBV2 TGTGCCAGCAGTGAATCTGGACAGGGGGCGCGGGAGACCCAGTACTTC CASSESGQGARETQYF
TRBJ1-2 . . TRBV4-1 TGCGCCAGCAGCCTATTGTTGGGGGCTGGCTACACCTTC CASSLLLGAGYTF
TRBJ2-2 . . TRBV25-1 TGTGCCAGCAGTCCTCAGGGTCGGACCGGGGAGCTGTTTTTT CASSPQGRTGELFF
TRBJ2-7 . many TRBV15 TGTGCCACCAGCAGAGACCGAGGCGAGCAGTACTTC CATSRDRGEQYF
TRBJ2-2 . . TRBV24-1 TGTGCCACCAGTGAACCCGGACCCGGGGAGCTGTTTTTT CATSEPGPGELFF
TRBJ1-1 TRBD1 . TRBV29-1 TGCAGCGTTGGAGGGACAGGAGCTTTCTTT CSVGGTGAFF
TRBJ1-4 . . TRBV6-2/TRBV6-3 TGTGCCAGCAGACAATCACAGTCTAATGAAAAACTGTTTTTT CASRQSQSNEKLFF
TRBJ2-5 . . TRBV7-2 TGTGCCACCCAGGGGACAATGGAGACCCAGTACTTC CATQGTMETQYF
TRBJ1-1 . . TRBV10-2 TGCGCCAGCAGCCCATTCTCCGCCGGGACCGCTATGAACACTGAAGCTTTCTTT CASSPFSAGTAMNTEAFF
TRBJ1-5 . many TRBV19 TGTGCCAGTAGTAAACATAGCAATCAGCCCCAGCATTTT CASSKHSNQPQHF
TRBJ1-5 . . TRBV24-1 TGTGCCACCAGTGAGATGGAGACCCAGCATTTT CATSEMETQHF
TRBJ2-7 . . TRBV2 TGTGCCAGCCAGGCACCTACCAACGAGCAGTACTTC CASQAPTNEQYF
TRBJ1-1 TRBD1 few TRBV10-3 TGTGCCAGCAGTACGACAGGGTCCGGCACTGAAGCTTTCTTT CASSTTGSGTEAFF
TRBJ2-7 . . TRBV4-2 TGTGCCAGCAGCCAAGGGACCAGGGGCGGGGGCATCTCCTACGAGCAGTACTTC CASSQGTRGGGISYEQYF
TRBJ2-5 TRBD2 few TRBV20-1 TGCAGTGCTCGCCAAAGACTAGCGGGAGAAGGGGACCAGTACTTC CSARQRLAGEGDQYF
TRBJ2-6 . . TRBV7-9 TGTGCCAGCAGCTTAGTAGTAGGGGGGAACCTCGACTCTGGGGCCAACGTCCTGACTTTC CASSLVVGGNLDSGANVLTF
TRBJ1-1 . . TRBV20-1 TGCAGTGCTAGAGTACGACAGCTACACACTGAAGCTTTCTTT CSARVRQLHTEAFF
TRBJ1-1 . once TRBV29-1 TGCAGCGTAGTATCGGGGGACACTGAAGCTTTCTTT CSVVSGDTEAFF
TRBJ2-7 . few TRBV7-9 TGTGCCAGCAGCCACCAGGAGCCTCCCTACGAGCAGTACTTC CASSHQEPPYEQYF
TRBJ2-3 . . TRBV2 TGTGCCAGCAGTCTATTTATAAGCACAGATACGCAGTATTTT CASSLFISTDTQYF
TRBJ2-7 . many TRBV7-2 TGTGCCAGCAGCTTAAGTGGGTTAGCGCAATTCTACGAGCAGTACTTC CASSLSGLAQFYEQYF
TRBJ2-7 . many TRBV7-3 TGTGCCAGCAGCTTAATGGGCTACGGCGAGGAGCAGTACTTC CASSLMGYGEEQYF
TRBJ2-7 TRBD1 . TRBV20-1 TGCAGTGCTAGAGAGGGGACAGGAGCAAACGAGCAGTACTTC CSAREGTGANEQYF
TRBJ1-2 . many TRBV29-1 TGCAGCGTCCCGATCGGCAGGGATGTCTATGGCTACACCTTC CSVPIGRDVYGYTF
TRBJ1-6 . . TRBV25-1 TGTGCCAGCAGCCCAGACGGGGGGCAGCGTCCACCCCTCCACTTT CASSPDGGQRPPLHF
TRBJ2-7 . . TRBV5-6 TGTGCCAGCAGCTTGGAAGGGGTACGCTACGAGCAGTACTTC CASSLEGVRYEQYF
TRBJ1-2 TRBD1 many TRBV19 TGTGCCAGTAGCACCGGGACAGGGGACTATGGCTACACCTTC CASSTGTGDYGYTF
TRBJ1-2 . few TRBV29-1 TGCAGCGCCGAACCGACAGCCACTAACTATGGCTACACCTTC CSAEPTATNYGYTF
TRBJ1-2 . once TRBV25-1 TGTGCCAGCAGTTCGGAAACCCTCTATGGCTACACCTTC CASSSETLYGYTF
TRBJ2-2 . . TRBV7-9 TGCGCCAGCAGCCAATCGGACACCGGGGAGCTGTTTTTT CASSQSDTGELFF
TRBJ1-2 . . TRBV29-1 TGCAGCGTTGAAGATACTAACTATGGCTACACCTTC CSVEDTNYGYTF
TRBJ2-7 . many TRBV15 TGTGCCACCAGCAGAGTGGGCCCAGACAGCTACGAGCAGTACTTC CATSRVGPDSYEQYF
TRBJ2-7 TRBD1 many TRBV7-9 TGTGCCAGCAGCCCGATGGGACAGGGCAGCTACGAGCAGTACTTC CASSPMGQGSYEQYF
TRBJ2-7 . . TRBV7-9 TGTGCCAGCAGCTCCCGACGAAGCTCCTACGAGCAGTACTTC CASSSRRSSYEQYF
TRBJ2-3 . . TRBV24-1 TGTGCCACCAGTGAATGGGGGAGCACAGATACGCAGTATTTT CATSEWGSTDTQYF
TRBJ2-6 TRBD1 . TRBV12-3/TRBV12-4 TGTGCCAGCAGTTGGACAGGGGGCGCCTCTGGGGCCAACGTCCTGACTTTC CASSWTGGASGANVLTF
TRBJ1-4 . many TRBV20-1 TGCAGTGCGGGCAGGCCTAATGAAAAACTGTTTTTT CSAGRPNEKLFF
TRBJ2-3 . . TRBV7-3 TGTGCCAGCAGCTTAGCTTGGGGTTGGGCAGATACGCAGTATTTT CASSLAWGWADTQYF
TRBJ1-1 . many TRBV7-9 TGTGCCAGCAGCTTAGGGGGACGGGCGAACACTGAAGCTTTCTTT CASSLGGRANTEAFF
TRBJ2-6 TRBD1 few TRBV20-1 TGCAGTGCTAGGGGACAGGGCCCCCTCTCTGGGGCCAACGTCCTGACTTTC CSARGQGPLSGANVLTF
TRBJ1-1 . many TRBV7-9 TGTGCCAGCAGCCCGCCCCCAGGGGACACTGAAGCTTTCTTT CASSPPPGDTEAFF
TRBJ1-2 TRBD1 . TRBV20-1 TGCAGTGCTCTCCGGGACAGGTCTAACTATGGCTACACCTTC CSALRDRSNYGYTF
TRBJ1-2 . . TRBV12-3/TRBV12-4 TGTGCCAGCAGTTTGGACCCGACGCGTGGCTACACCTTC CASSLDPTRGYTF
TRBJ2-2 . few TRBV9 TGTGCCAGCAGCGTAGTACACTCGAACACCGGGGAGCTGTTTTTT CASSVVHSNTGELFF
TRBJ2-7 . many TRBV7-9 TGTGCCAGCAGCTTATCGGGTAACGAGCAGTACTTC CASSLSGNEQYF
TRBJ1-6 . . TRBV7-9 TGTGCCAGCAGCTTAGATGATACGGGTTTTTCTAATTCACCCCTCCACTTT CASSLDDTGFSNSPLHF
TRBJ2-7 TRBD2 . TRBV2 TGTGCCAGCAGTGCAACGACTAGCTGGGACTCCTACGAGCAGTACTTC CASSATTSWDSYEQYF
TRBJ1-3 . . TRBV10-3 TGTGCCATCAGTTCGGACAGTCCCTCTGGAAACACCATATATTTT CAISSDSPSGNTIYF
TRBJ1-5 . few TRBV19 TGTGCCAGTAGTATCCCCTACTACGTAAAGGGCAATCAGCCCCAGCATTTT CASSIPYYVKGNQPQHF
TRBJ1-2 TRBD1 . TRBV20-1 TGCAGTGCTGAAGACAGGGGCACAGACTACTACACCTTC CSAEDRGTDYYTF
TRBJ1-1 . . TRBV7-9 TGTGCCAGCAGACCTGACAGGAGACTTAACACTGAAGCTTTCTTT CASRPDRRLNTEAFF
TRBJ2-6 . many TRBV7-3 TGTGCCAGCAGCTTAGCATCTCCCAGGGGCGCTTTTCCTGGGGCCAACGTCCTGACTTTC CASSLASPRGAFPGANVLTF
TRBJ1-4 . . TRBV2 TGTGTCAGCAGTGGACTAATAGGGGGACCTCCTTTTTTT CVSSGLIGGPPFF
TRBJ1-2 . . TRBV9 TGTGCCAGCAGCGTAGGGGGGGGATCGGAAAACTATGGCTACACCTTC CASSVGGGSENYGYTF
TRBJ1-2 . . TRBV15 TGTGCCACCAGCAGAGATCGGCGGGGCTACACCTTC CATSRDRRGYTF
TRBJ2-7 TRBD1 . TRBV29-1 TGCAGCGTTGAATCCGACAGGGGCCCCGAGCAGTACTTC CSVESDRGPEQYF
TRBJ2-7 . once TRBV19 TGTGCCAGTAGTAGGACGGAAAACTCCTACGAGCAGTACTTC CASSRTENSYEQYF
TRBJ2-1 . . TRBV11-2 TGTGCCAGCAGCTTAAGTCCTGGGCCCTCCTACGAGCAGTTCTTC CASSLSPGPSYEQFF
TRBJ2-5 TRBD2 . TRBV9 TGTGCCAGCAGCCAGGGACTAGCGGGAGATCTAGAGACCCAGTACTTC CASSQGLAGDLETQYF